The present T cell receptor (beta chain) was sequenced within a study of T cell responses to AZD1222 COVID-19 vaccine. Assay used: immunoSEQ multiplex PCR; TCRdb lists only in-frame clones, some missing. Of about 120,000 clones detected, around 87% appear once; the ten largest clones hold 2.5% to 4%. Study results and limitations: Most donors were white British, females outnumbered males, and clonal diversity was possibly underestimated. Among those given AZD1222, only six or seven were seropositive at baseline. Spike-specific TCR breadth rose after two AZD1222 doses, and depth rose as well.

There are 16 residues in the CDR3. From germline, CDR1 is MNHEY and CDR2 SMNVEV (reference sequence). The germline V and J ends were trimmed by 3 bases and 3 bases, with 14 bases remaining between them. With regard to this clone: What it binds is unknown.

The starting material was peripheral blood, obtained on day 0 of AZD1222 vaccination. The origin of this receptor is an adult in good health. This chain uses TRBV27 with TRBJ2-2; D might be TRBD1 (5 bases). The CDR3 nucleotides read TGTGCCAGCAGTTTTTCAAGGGGCGGATACACCGGGGAGCTGTTTTTT. It codes for CASSFSRGGYTGELFF.